This T cell receptor (beta chain) was sequenced for a study of OX40 agonist ivuxolimab in advanced cancers. Overall study results and limits: Doses of 0.1 to 3.0 mg/kg were accompanied by clonal expansion of CD4+ and CD8+ blood T cells by week 6. No antigen was identified for the clonally expanded peripheral T cells.

As to this clone: Its antigen is unidentified.

TCRdb's copy holds only in-frame clones and misses some; the assay was immunoSEQ multiplex PCR. The table shows about 38,000 clones, with more than 60% occurring only once. Trimming removed 6 bases from V and 4 bases from J, with 3 bases in between. Germline CDR1 is MNHNY and CDR2 is SVGAGI (reference sequence). The CDR3 contains 11 residues. At cycle 4 day 1, cycle 7 day 1, and baseline, blood was sampled. The sequences come from CD4+ or CD8+ T cells sorted from blood, collected in a trial of the OX40 agonist ivuxolimab. This receptor was identified in an adult with an advanced solid tumor such as melanoma, head and neck, liver or kidney cancer. The gene calls are TRBV6-6 and TRBJ1-4; D gene unclear. CDR3 sequence: CASRNNEKLFF. The CDR3 nucleotides read TGTGCCAGCAGGAATAATGAAAAACTGTTTTTT.